A single T cell receptor beta chain is shown here with its context. Its antigen is as yet unknown. The V gene lost 1 base and the J gene lost 2 bases, with 12 bases spanning the gap. From germline, CDR1 is SGHVS and CDR2 FQNEAQ. CDR3 length: 15 residues. The data stem from a study of cytomegalovirus exposure and HLA in healthy donors. Use of 60 Vbeta and 13 Jbeta primers characterized the PCR. Assay: immunoSEQ multiplex PCR; the TCRdb copy retains only in-frame clones and omits some. This specimen shows about 120,000 clones; the ten leading clones hold around 7%. Findings and caveats of the study: Confirmation was obtained in vitro that a few CMV-associated chains are specific for CMV antigens.

The material sequenced was PBMCs. The receptor was derived from a man aged 35 to 55 in good health and CMV-seropositive. V is TRBV7-8 and J is TRBJ2-7; D perhaps matches TRBD1 (6 bases). The CDR3 sequence: CASSLEQGFPYEQYF. The DNA for the CDR3 is TGTGCCAGCAGCTTAGAGCAGGGGTTCCCCTACGAGCAGTACTTC.